These 12 T cell receptor beta chains came from one sample sequenced in a study of blood T cell repertoires in COVID-19 (dated by TCRdb to 2019 to 2021). The receptor library was made with the immunoSEQ multiplex PCR assay. TCRdb retrieved this table from immuneACCESS and kept in-frame rearrangements only. Not all clones are present; in checked studies, unresolved V genes account for under half, and no reason is known for the remainder. A total of 93,000 or so clones appear in this sample, more than 70% of them only once. Of the sample, roughly 18% is held by the ten largest clones. The sequenced material came from peripheral blood. The source of these receptors is a woman aged 80 or older in a cohort sampled during active COVID-19.

V and J are TRBV28 and TRBJ2-7; TRBD2 is a possible D gene (5 bases). Per the germline V gene, CDR1 is MDHEN and CDR2 is SYDVKM. V was shortened by 6 bases and J by 6 bases, with 18 bases between the two germline ends. The CDR3 has 14 amino acids. The DNA for the CDR3 is TGTGCCAGCAGGGACGGGAACGCAGTCTTCGAGCAGTACTTC. Translated: CASRDGNAVFEQYF.

The DNA for the CDR3 is TGCGCCAGCAGCGCGGACAGTGCAACTAATGAAAAACTGTTTTTT. Encoded protein: CASSADSATNEKLFF. The chain uses TRBV5-1 and TRBJ1-4, with D possibly TRBD1 on 6 matching bases. This CDR3 spans 15 amino acids. CDR1 SGHRS and CDR2 YFSETQ come from the germline V gene. With 4 bases removed from V and 0 bases from J, the gap between germline ends came to 10 bases.

Only one count was recorded for this clone. V usage is TRBV21-1 and J usage is TRBJ2-6; TRBD1 is the table's D call, not checked against the DNA. TRBV21-1 is reported as a pseudogene. The CDR3 contains 13 residues. The DNA for the CDR3 is TGTGCCAGAACAGTAACTGGGGCCAACGTCCTGACTTTC. Translated, it gives CARTVTGANVLTF.

The count of this clone is one. The rearrangement links TRBV19 to TRBJ2-5; D gene unclear. The CDR3 length is 13 residues. V shed 6 bases and J shed 2 bases, with 10 bases lying between them. From germline, CDR1 is LNHDA and CDR2 SQIVND (reference sequence). The chain's CDR3 is CASSARVQETQYF. The CDR3 DNA is TGTGCCAGTAGCGCACGGGTGCAAGAGACCCAGTACTTC.

V gene TRBV28 combines with J gene TRBJ1-1, with D uncertain. Germline V gene data show CDR1 as MDHEN and CDR2 as SYDVKM. The V end lost 0 bases, the J end lost 11 bases, and 7 bases lay between the germline ends. The length of the CDR3 is 11 residues. The CDR3 here is CASSLWQRAFF. CDR3 nucleotide sequence: TGTGCCAGCAGTTTATGGCAGCGGGCTTTCTTT. Full variable domain (remainder filled in from reference TRBV28 and TRBJ1-1): DVKVTQSSRYLVKRTGEKVFLECVQDMDHENMFWYRQDPGLGLRLIYFSYDVKMKEKGDIPEGYSVSREKKERFSLILESASTNQTSMYLCASSLWQRAFFGQGTRLTVV.

V is TRBV19 and J is TRBJ2-7; 8 bases agree with TRBD1. Germline loops: CDR1 LNHDA, CDR2 SQIVND (reference sequence). Germline trimming cut 9 bases from V and 5 bases from J; bases unmatched to any gene: 15. This CDR3 is built from 15 residues. This chain's CDR3 is CASQYSLGQAHEQYF. The CDR3 DNA is TGTGCCAGCCAGTACTCCCTGGGACAGGCCCACGAGCAGTACTTC.

This rearrangement joins TRBV29-1 to TRBJ2-5, with D perhaps TRBD2 (6 bases). The length of the CDR3 is 14 residues. With 6 bases removed from V and 5 bases from J, the gap between germline ends came to 19 bases. The germline V gene has CDR1 SQVTM and CDR2 ANQGSEA. Written as DNA, the CDR3 is TGCAGCGTGGACCTCCTAGGGGCGGGGGAGACCCAGTACTTC. Protein product: CSVDLLGAGETQYF.

This clone was seen once. The J gene is TRBJ2-5, the V gene TRBV21-1; the listed D gene, TRBD2, was not tested against the DNA. TRBV21-1 is assigned pseudogene status. This CDR3 is built from 16 residues. The DNA for the CDR3 is TGTGCCAGCAGCAAACGGACTACCCCGGAGGGAGAGACCCAGTACTTC. This gives the protein CASSKRTTPEGETQYF.

This clone was observed a few times. The chain carries TRBV7-9 and TRBJ2-3, with 8 positions matching TRBD2. The CDR3 has 17 residues. The germline V gene has CDR1 SEHNR and CDR2 FQNEAQ (reference sequence). After removal of 2 bases from V and 2 bases from J, the junction contained 9 bases not matched to a gene. The CDR3 spells CASSLRGGSYYTDTQYF. The CDR3 DNA reads TGTGCCAGCAGCTTACGGGGGGGATCATACTACACAGATACGCAGTATTTT.

The CDR3 here is CASSAGLNYNEQFF. The CDR3, as DNA: TGTGCCAGCAGTGCAGGGCTAAATTACAATGAGCAGTTCTTC. The chain links TRBV6-4 to TRBJ2-1, with D perhaps TRBD1 (5 bases). Trimming shortened V by 4 bases and J by 4 bases, and 11 bases separated the two germline ends. Germline V gene lookup returns CDR1 MRHNA and CDR2 SNTAGT. The CDR3 consists of 14 residues.

The V call is TRBV15, the J call TRBJ2-1; TRBD2 matches at 12 bases. Trimming cost V 1 base and J 10 bases; bases outside gene matches: 5. Germline CDR1 reads LNHNV; CDR2 reads YYDKDF (reference sequence). This CDR3 contains 15 residues. The CDR3 region has the DNA TGTGCCACCAGCAGAGGCTGGACTAGCGGGAACGAGCAGTTCTTC. Its protein is CATSRGWTSGNEQFF.

V is TRBV6-1 and J is TRBJ1-3, with D unresolved. CDR3 length: 15 residues. V lost 2 bases and J 2 bases, leaving 10 bases between the germline ends. The germline V gene encodes CDR1 MNHNS and CDR2 SASEGT. CDR3 amino acids: CASSEMGSPGNTIYF. As DNA, the CDR3 is TGTGCCAGCAGTGAAATGGGTAGCCCTGGAAACACCATATATTTT.